Presented here are 32 T cell receptor beta chains from one specimen sequenced in a study of human T cells and chemical hapten exposure. Sequencing started from total RNA isolated from unfractionated whole blood. TCRdb re-called the 5' RACE reads through MiXCR, storing one row per CDR3 protein. This table holds around 82,000 distinct CDR3 sequences, approximately 7.7% found once. These receptors were collected from a male donor in good health.

The V gene is TRBV7-9, the J gene TRBJ1-1; 8 nucleotides match TRBD1. V lost 6 bases, J lost 1 base, and 13 bases stayed unmatched. This CDR3 has 17 amino acids. Germline V CDR1 and CDR2: SEHNR, FQNEAQ (reference sequence). CDR3 sequence (DNA): TGTGCCAGCAGTTCTAGGAAGGGACAGGTGAAGAACACTGAAGCTTTCTTT. This translates into CASSSRKGQVKNTEAFF.

This clonotype was seen many times. The chain is built from TRBV7-3 and TRBJ2-5, with D possibly TRBD1 on 6 matching bases. Germline assignment: CDR1 SGHTA and CDR2 FQGTGA. Trimming pared 1 base from V and 5 bases from J, leaving 11 bases between. There are 14 residues in the CDR3. The CDR3 DNA sequence: TGTGCCAGCAGCTTAAACGGGGACACGGAGACCCAGTACTTC. Encoded protein: CASSLNGDTETQYF.

This clonotype was counted only a few times. The chain's CDR3 is CASSQRLGLAEQYF. The CDR3 nucleotides are TGTGCCAGCAGCCAAAGGTTGGGGCTAGCTGAGCAGTACTTC. The V and J genes are TRBV3-1 and TRBJ2-7; the D call may be TRBD1 or TRBD2 (5 bases each). Germline CDR1 and CDR2: LGHDT and YNNKEL (reference sequence). The CDR3 runs to 14 residues. Trimming left V 2 bases short and J 7 bases short, with 15 bases between.

V usage is TRBV6-5 and J usage is TRBJ2-3; D gene uncertain. This CDR3 has 11 amino acids. Trimming pared 9 bases from V and 0 bases from J, leaving 4 bases between. Per germline, CDR1 MNHEY and CDR2 SVGAGI. CDR3 sequence reads: CASQSTDTQYF. CDR3 DNA sequence: TGTGCCAGTCAGAGCACAGATACGCAGTATTTT.

The genes are TRBV4-3 and TRBJ1-2; unclear D gene. The ends were cut back, 0 bases at V and 3 bases at J, with 20 bases in the middle. The CDR3 covers 18 residues. Germline V gene lookup returns CDR1 LGHNA and CDR2 YSLEER. CDR3 loop: CASSQDPARSVLDYGYTF. The CDR3 nucleotides read TGCGCCAGCAGCCAAGATCCGGCTAGGAGTGTCCTGGACTATGGCTACACCTTC.

J is TRBJ1-1 and V is TRBV11-2; D is unclear. The V and J ends lost 0 bases and 1 base respectively, with 6 bases between them. This CDR3 has 14 residues. Germline-derived CDR1 and CDR2 are SGHAT and FQNNGV. CDR3 amino acids: CASSLDLQNTEAFF. The DNA for the CDR3 is TGTGCCAGCAGCTTAGATCTTCAGAACACTGAAGCTTTCTTT.

This clonotype was recorded a few times. The V and J genes are TRBV5-1 and TRBJ2-7; 12 nucleotides align to TRBD2. This CDR3 is 14 amino acids long. Germline loops: CDR1 SGHRS, CDR2 YFSETQ. J lost 3 bases, V lost 5 bases, and 3 bases had no gene match. This CDR3 is CASRPGLAGYEQYF. In nucleotides, the CDR3 is TGCGCCAGCAGGCCGGGACTAGCGGGCTACGAGCAGTACTTC.

In this sample, this clonotype turned up many times. This chain links TRBV6-5 with TRBJ2-3; 8 bases agree with TRBD2. J was trimmed by 2 bases and V by 5 bases; bases with no gene match: 6. The length of the CDR3 is 15 residues. Germline-derived CDR1 and CDR2 are MNHEY and SVGAGI. CDR3 nucleotide sequence: TGTGCCAGCAGTAATCAGCGGGGGTACACAGATACGCAGTATTTT. Translating it yields CASSNQRGYTDTQYF.

This clonotype was seen at least ten times. V and J are TRBV7-8 and TRBJ2-5; D is ambiguous. The CDR3 contains 15 residues. The ends were cut back, 3 bases at V and 2 bases at J, with 13 bases in the middle. Germline assignment: CDR1 SGHVS and CDR2 FQNEAQ. The CDR3 region has the DNA TGTGCCAGCAGCTTGGTCGGAAGGTCTCAAGAGACCCAGTACTTC. Translating it yields CASSLVGRSQETQYF.

Ten or more counts support this clonotype. V is TRBV20-1 and J is TRBJ2-7; a weak D match, TRBD1 (5 bases). V gave up 4 bases and J gave up 0 bases, with 16 bases separating them. The CDR3 consists of 15 residues. The germline CDR1 and CDR2 sequences are DFQATT and SNEGSKA (reference sequence). The CDR3 sequence is CSAISPGPTSYEQYF. CDR3 DNA sequence: TGCAGTGCTATATCCCCAGGGCCTACCTCCTACGAGCAGTACTTC.

The chain is built from TRBV6-5 and TRBJ2-2, with unresolved D. The V end lost 4 bases, the J end lost 2 bases, and 8 bases lay between the germline ends. CDR1 and CDR2 (germline): MNHEY, SVGAGI. The length of the CDR3 is 14 residues. The CDR3 DNA reads as TGTGCCAGCAGTTGGGTATCAAACACCGGGGAGCTGTTTTTT. This encodes CASSWVSNTGELFF.

V and J are TRBV5-1 and TRBJ2-3; 9 nucleotides line up with TRBD2. Germline V gene data show CDR1 as SGHRS and CDR2 as YFSETQ. The CDR3 sequence is 15 residues long. The V and J ends lost 6 bases and 0 bases, in that order; junction bases with no gene match: 5. The chain's CDR3 is CASTLAGVSTDTQYF. The CDR3 DNA sequence: TGCGCCAGCACCTTAGCGGGAGTTAGCACAGATACGCAGTATTTT.

This clonotype was counted at least ten times. CDR3 region: CASSQDYGGRAGDTQYF. The CDR3 nucleotides are TGTGCCAGCAGCCAAGATTATGGCGGGAGGGCGGGAGATACGCAGTATTTT. The chain carries TRBV3-1 and TRBJ2-3; TRBD2 matches 9 bases. Germline V gene data show CDR1 as LGHDT and CDR2 as YNNKEL (reference sequence). The CDR3 runs 17 residues. V dropped 0 bases and J dropped 5; count of bases not matched to a gene: 9.

This clonotype was seen ten or more times. This chain uses TRBV14 with TRBJ2-1; TRBD2 matches 10 bases. In germline, CDR1 is SGHDN, CDR2 FVKESK. The CDR3 totals 15 residues. V lost 4 bases to trimming and J lost 7 bases; unmatched junction nucleotides: 7. In DNA form, the CDR3 reads TGTGCCAGCAGCCGTCCTAGCGGGAGTGTAAATGAGCAGTTCTTC. Protein product: CASSRPSGSVNEQFF.

Regarding this clonotype: A junction boundary mismatches the germline segment, possibly from a read error. The V gene is TRBV7-9, the J gene TRBJ1-1; TRBD1 aligns across 8 bases. The CDR3 length is 13 residues. Germline loops: CDR1 SEHNR, CDR2 FQNEAQ (reference sequence). The CDR3 DNA follows: TGTGCAAGCAGCTTAGAGCAGGGGGCGACTGCTTTCTTT. This gives the protein CASSLEQGATAFF.

This clonotype was found many times. The chain joins TRBV20-1 to TRBJ2-3; D remains ambiguous. The CDR3 loop spans 13 amino acids. V dropped 4 bases and J dropped 0 bases, with 8 bases sitting between them. The germline V gene encodes CDR1 DFQATT and CDR2 SNEGSKA (reference sequence). The CDR3 protein is CSATLPSTDTQYF. The CDR3 DNA follows: TGCAGTGCTACCCTCCCCAGCACAGATACGCAGTATTTT.

The chain carries TRBV6-5 and TRBJ2-5; TRBD2 matches at 12 bases. The germline gives CDR1 MNHEY, CDR2 SVGAGI. V gave up 7 bases and J gave up 4 bases; unmatched junction bases: 7. This CDR3 comprises 15 residues. The CDR3 nucleotides are TGTGCCAGCATGACTAGCGGGGGCCCCCGAGAGACCCAGTACTTC. Amino acids: CASMTSGGPRETQYF.

Many counts were recorded for this clonotype. This chain uses TRBV7-6 with TRBJ2-1, with D possibly being TRBD1 (5 bases). Germline CDR1 is SGHVS and CDR2 is FNYEAQ. V shed 0 bases and J shed 5 bases, with 8 bases lying between them. The CDR3 covers 14 residues. CDR3 protein: CASSLAGHNNEQFF. The CDR3 DNA is TGTGCCAGCAGCTTAGCGGGGCACAACAATGAGCAGTTCTTC.

This clonotype was recorded at least ten times. The chain links TRBV12-3 or TRBV12-4 to TRBJ2-7; either TRBD1 or TRBD2 may fit D (5 bases each). V dropped 0 bases and J dropped 2 bases, with 8 bases sitting between them. The CDR3 loop spans 14 amino acids. The CDR3 bases are TGTGCCAGCAGTTTAGCAGGGACGACCTACGAGCAGTACTTC. Translation: CASSLAGTTYEQYF.

CDR3 DNA sequence: TGTGCCAGCAGCCAAGGAGGCAGATTCTCTGGGGCCAACGTCCTGACTTTC. Its translation: CASSQGGRFSGANVLTF. This sequence joins TRBV3-1 and TRBJ2-6; D call uncertain. Germline loops: CDR1 LGHDT, CDR2 YNNKEL (reference sequence). This CDR3 is 17 amino acids long. V was trimmed by 1 base and J by 0 bases, leaving 10 bases between them.

This clonotype was detected a few times. V gene TRBV5-6 combines with J gene TRBJ2-7, with TRBD1 identical over 8 bases. From germline, CDR1 is SGHDT and CDR2 YYEEEE. The CDR3 has 17 residues. The J segment lost 4 bases and the V segment lost 4 bases, leaving 16 bases of the junction unmatched. The CDR3: CASSHGTGATPPYEQYF. The CDR3 nucleotides read TGTGCCAGCAGCCACGGGACAGGAGCCACCCCGCCTTACGAGCAGTACTTC.

This clonotype has just a few counts. The genes are TRBV6-6 and TRBJ1-6; D is possibly TRBD1 (5 bases). V lost 2 bases, J lost 8 bases, and 16 bases lay in between. Per germline, CDR1 MNHNY and CDR2 SVGAGI (reference sequence). The CDR3 is made up of 16 amino acids. In nucleotides, the CDR3 is TGTGCCAGCAGTTACCGGTTGACAGAAGGCCATTCACCCCTCCACTTT. It codes for CASSYRLTEGHSPLHF.

In this sample, this clonotype turned up many times. This rearrangement joins TRBV12-3 or TRBV12-4 to TRBJ2-2; D call uncertain. The CDR3 sequence is 15 residues long. The germline V and J ends were trimmed by 5 bases and 2 bases, with 12 bases remaining between them. The CDR3 region has the DNA TGTGCCAGCAGTCCTGGGTCGGACAACACCGGGGAGCTGTTTTTT. Translated: CASSPGSDNTGELFF.

This clonotype has at least ten counts. CDR3 coding DNA: TGTGCCAGCAGTTACTCGACAGGGGGGGCGAATGAAAAACTGTTTTTT. Amino acids: CASSYSTGGANEKLFF. V and J are TRBV6-5 and TRBJ1-4; 9 bases are a match to TRBD1. The CDR3 is 16 residues long. Per germline, CDR1 MNHEY and CDR2 SVGAGI. Trimming removed 0 bases from V and 5 bases from J; junction bases left unmatched: 4.

This clonotype was counted between two and nine times. The CDR3 loop reads CATSDGGLDGYTF. In DNA form, the CDR3 reads TGTGCCACCAGTGATGGGGGTCTTGATGGCTACACCTTC. V is TRBV24-1 and J is TRBJ1-2; D might be TRBD1 (5 bases). CDR3 length equals 13 residues. Trimming removed 3 bases at V and 6 bases at J, with 10 bases between. Germline CDR1 and CDR2: KGHDR and SFDVKD.

This clonotype was observed many times. The chain links TRBV12-3 or TRBV12-4 to TRBJ1-2; TRBD1 is a possible D gene (5 bases). V was cut by 4 bases and J by 8 bases, with 20 bases left in between. CDR3 length equals 15 residues. CDR3 DNA: TGTGCCAGCAGTTCCCAATTGGGGGGGAAGAACGGCTACACCTTC. It is translated as CASSSQLGGKNGYTF.

For the CDR3, the DNA is TGTGCCAGCAGTCAGACGTTACAGGGGACCCCGAATGAAAAACTGTTTTTT. This translates into CASSQTLQGTPNEKLFF. This rearrangement joins TRBV6-1 to TRBJ1-4, with 7 bases aligning to TRBD1. The CDR3 runs 17 residues. J gave up 5 bases and V 5 bases, and 14 bases lay outside the gene matches. CDR1 is MNHNS, CDR2 SASEGT, per germline.

This clonotype was counted at least ten times. V is TRBV20-1 and J is TRBJ1-1; TRBD1 matches at 9 bases. J gave up 4 bases and V 0 bases, and 3 bases lay outside the gene matches. In germline, CDR1 is DFQATT, CDR2 SNEGSKA (reference sequence). The CDR3 is made up of 14 amino acids. The DNA of the CDR3 is TGCAGTGCTAGAGAGGGACAGGGCAGCACTGAAGCTTTCTTT. Its translation: CSAREGQGSTEAFF.

In its sample, this clonotype was seen many times. V gene TRBV6-6 combines with J gene TRBJ2-3, with 7 bases matching TRBD1. CDR3 length equals 15 residues. The V segment lost 6 bases and the J segment 3 bases; nucleotides outside the gene matches: 9. Per the germline V gene, CDR1 is MNHNY and CDR2 is SVGAGI (reference sequence). In nucleotides, the CDR3 is TGTGCCAGCAGCCCCGACAGGGTCGTAACAGATACGCAGTATTTT. Protein product: CASSPDRVVTDTQYF.

The J gene is TRBJ2-7, the V gene TRBV2, with 12 nucleotides matching TRBD1. CDR3 size: 16 residues. V trimming: 6 bases; J trimming: 2 bases; junction bases outside the gene matches: 8. Germline V lookup: CDR1 SNHLY, CDR2 FYNNEI. CDR3 nucleotides: TGTGCCAGCAGCGGGACAGGGGGCCGCTTCACCTACGAGCAGTACTTC. Protein: CASSGTGGRFTYEQYF.

The CDR3 sequence: CASSQGQGTLHF. The CDR3 DNA reads TGTGCCAGCAGCCAGGGACAGGGGACCCTCCACTTT. The genes are TRBV3-1 and TRBJ1-6; TRBD1 agrees at 10 bases. The V segment lost 3 bases and the J segment 14 bases; nucleotides outside the gene matches: 1. CDR3 length: 12 amino acids. CDR1 and CDR2 from the germline V gene are LGHDT and YNNKEL (reference sequence). Variable domain in full (rest from reference TRBV3-1 and TRBJ1-6): DTAVSQTPKYLVTQMGNDKSIKCEQNLGHDTMYWYKQDSKKFLKIMFSYNNKELIINETVPNRFSPKSPDKAHLNLHINSLELGDSAVYFCASSQGQGTLHFGNGTRLTVT.

The table lists this clonotype with a few counts. This rearrangement joins TRBV6-2 or TRBV6-3 to TRBJ1-6; D is undetermined. The CDR3 is 14 amino acids. In germline, CDR1 is MNHEY, CDR2 SVGEGT. The V end lost 0 bases, the J end lost 6 bases, and 6 bases lay between the germline ends. The CDR3 coding sequence is TGTGCCAGCAGTTACTCGGCGGGTAATTCACCCCTCCACTTT. The encoded protein is CASSYSAGNSPLHF.